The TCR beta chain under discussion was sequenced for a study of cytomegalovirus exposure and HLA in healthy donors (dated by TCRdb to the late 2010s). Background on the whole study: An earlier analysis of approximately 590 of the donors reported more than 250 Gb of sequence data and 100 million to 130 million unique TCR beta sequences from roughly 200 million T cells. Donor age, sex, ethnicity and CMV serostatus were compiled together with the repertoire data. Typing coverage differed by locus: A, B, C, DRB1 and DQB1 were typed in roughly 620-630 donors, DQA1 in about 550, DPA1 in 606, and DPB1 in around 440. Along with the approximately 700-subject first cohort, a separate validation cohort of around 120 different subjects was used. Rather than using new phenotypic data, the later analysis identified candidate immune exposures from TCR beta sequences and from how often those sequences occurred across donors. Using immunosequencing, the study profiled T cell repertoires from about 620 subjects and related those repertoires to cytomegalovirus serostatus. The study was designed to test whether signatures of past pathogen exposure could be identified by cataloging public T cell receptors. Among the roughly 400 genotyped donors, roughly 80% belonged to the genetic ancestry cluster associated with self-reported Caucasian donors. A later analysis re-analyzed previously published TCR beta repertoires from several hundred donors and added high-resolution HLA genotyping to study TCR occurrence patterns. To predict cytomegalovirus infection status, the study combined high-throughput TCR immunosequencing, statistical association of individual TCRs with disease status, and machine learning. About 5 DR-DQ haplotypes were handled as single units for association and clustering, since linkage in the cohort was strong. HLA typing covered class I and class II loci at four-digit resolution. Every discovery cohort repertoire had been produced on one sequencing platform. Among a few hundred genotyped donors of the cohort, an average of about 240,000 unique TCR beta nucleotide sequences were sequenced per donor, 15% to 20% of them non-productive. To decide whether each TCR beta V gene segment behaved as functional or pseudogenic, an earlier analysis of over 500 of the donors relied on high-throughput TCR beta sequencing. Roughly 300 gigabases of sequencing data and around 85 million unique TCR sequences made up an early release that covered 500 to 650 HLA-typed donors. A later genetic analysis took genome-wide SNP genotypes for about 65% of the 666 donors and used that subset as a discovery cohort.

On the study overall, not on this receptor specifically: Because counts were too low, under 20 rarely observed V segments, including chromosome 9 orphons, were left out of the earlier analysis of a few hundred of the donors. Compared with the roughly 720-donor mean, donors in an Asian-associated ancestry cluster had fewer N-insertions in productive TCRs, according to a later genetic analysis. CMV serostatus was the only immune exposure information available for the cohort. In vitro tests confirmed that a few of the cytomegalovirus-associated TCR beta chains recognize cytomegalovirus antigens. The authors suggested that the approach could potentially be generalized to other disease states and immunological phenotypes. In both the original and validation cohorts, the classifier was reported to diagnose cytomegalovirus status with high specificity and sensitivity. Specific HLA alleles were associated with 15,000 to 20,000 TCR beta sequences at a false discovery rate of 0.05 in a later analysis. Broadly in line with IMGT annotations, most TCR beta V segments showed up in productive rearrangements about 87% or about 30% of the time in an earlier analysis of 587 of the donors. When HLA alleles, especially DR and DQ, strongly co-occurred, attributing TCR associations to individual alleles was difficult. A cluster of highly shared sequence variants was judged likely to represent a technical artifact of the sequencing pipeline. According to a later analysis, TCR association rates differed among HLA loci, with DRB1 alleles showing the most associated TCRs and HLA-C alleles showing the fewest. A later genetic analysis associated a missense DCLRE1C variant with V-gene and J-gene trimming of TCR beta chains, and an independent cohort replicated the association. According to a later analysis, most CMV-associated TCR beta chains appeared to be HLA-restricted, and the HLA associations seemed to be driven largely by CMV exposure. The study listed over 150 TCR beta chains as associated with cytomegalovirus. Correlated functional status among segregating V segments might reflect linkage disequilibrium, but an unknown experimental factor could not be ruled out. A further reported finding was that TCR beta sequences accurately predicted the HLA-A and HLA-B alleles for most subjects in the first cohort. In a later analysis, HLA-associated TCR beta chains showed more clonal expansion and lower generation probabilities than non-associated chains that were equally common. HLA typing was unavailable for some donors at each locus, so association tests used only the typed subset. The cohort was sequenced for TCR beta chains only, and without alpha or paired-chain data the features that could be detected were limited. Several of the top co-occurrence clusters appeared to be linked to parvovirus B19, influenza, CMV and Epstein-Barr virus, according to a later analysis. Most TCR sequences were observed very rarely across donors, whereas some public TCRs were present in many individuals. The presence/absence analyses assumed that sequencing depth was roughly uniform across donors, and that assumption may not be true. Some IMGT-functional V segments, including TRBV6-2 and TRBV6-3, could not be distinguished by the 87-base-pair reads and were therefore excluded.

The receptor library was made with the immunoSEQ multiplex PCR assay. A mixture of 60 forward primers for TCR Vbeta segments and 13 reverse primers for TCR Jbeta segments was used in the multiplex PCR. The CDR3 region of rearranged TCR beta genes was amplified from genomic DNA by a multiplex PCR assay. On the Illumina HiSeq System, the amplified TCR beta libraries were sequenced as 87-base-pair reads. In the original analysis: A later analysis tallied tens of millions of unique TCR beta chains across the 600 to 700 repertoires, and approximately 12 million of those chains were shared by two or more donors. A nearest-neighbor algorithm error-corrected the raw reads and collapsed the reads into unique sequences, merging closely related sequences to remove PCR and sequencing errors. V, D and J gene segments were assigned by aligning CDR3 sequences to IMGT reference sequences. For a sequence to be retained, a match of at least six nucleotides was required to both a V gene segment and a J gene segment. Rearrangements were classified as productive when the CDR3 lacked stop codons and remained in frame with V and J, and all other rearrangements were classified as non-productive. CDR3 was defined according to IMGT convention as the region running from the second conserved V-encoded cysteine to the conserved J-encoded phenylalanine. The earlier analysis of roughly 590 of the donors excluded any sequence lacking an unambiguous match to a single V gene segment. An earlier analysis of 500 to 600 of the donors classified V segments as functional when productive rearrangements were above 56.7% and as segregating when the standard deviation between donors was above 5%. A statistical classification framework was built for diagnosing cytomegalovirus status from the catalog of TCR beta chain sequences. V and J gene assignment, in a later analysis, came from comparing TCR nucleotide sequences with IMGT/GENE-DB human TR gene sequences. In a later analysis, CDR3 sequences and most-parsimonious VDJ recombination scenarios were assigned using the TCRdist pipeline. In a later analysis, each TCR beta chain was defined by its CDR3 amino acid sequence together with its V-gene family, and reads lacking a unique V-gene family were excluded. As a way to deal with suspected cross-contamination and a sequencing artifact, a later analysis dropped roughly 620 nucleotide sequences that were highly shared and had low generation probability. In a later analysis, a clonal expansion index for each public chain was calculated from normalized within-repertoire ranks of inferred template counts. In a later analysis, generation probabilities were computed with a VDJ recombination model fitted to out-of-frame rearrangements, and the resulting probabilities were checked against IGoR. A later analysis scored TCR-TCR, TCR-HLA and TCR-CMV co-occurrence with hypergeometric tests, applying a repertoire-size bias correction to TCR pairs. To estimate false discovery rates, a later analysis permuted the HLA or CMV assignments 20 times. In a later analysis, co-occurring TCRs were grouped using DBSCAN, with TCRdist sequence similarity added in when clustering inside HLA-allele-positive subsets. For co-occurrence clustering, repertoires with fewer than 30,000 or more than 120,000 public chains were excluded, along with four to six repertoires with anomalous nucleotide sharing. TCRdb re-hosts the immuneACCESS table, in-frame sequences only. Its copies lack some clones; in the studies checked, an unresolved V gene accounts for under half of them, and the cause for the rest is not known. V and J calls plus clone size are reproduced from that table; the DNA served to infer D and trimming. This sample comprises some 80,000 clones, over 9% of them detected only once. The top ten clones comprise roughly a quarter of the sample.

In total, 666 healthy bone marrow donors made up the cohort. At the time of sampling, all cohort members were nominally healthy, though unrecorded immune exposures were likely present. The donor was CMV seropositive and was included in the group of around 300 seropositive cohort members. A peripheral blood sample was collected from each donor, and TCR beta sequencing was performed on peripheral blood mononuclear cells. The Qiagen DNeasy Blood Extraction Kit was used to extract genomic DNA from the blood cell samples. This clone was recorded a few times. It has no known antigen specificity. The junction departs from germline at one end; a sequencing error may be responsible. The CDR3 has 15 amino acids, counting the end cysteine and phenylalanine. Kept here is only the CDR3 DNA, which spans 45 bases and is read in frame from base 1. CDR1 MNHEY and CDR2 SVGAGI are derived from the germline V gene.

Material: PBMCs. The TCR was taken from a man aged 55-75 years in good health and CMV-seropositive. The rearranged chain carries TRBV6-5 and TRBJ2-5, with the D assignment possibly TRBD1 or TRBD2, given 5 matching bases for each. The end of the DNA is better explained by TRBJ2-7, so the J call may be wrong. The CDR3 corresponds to CASSYSGQGSYEQYF. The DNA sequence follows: TGTGCCAGCAGCTACTCGGGGCAGGGTTCCTACGAGCAGTACTTC.